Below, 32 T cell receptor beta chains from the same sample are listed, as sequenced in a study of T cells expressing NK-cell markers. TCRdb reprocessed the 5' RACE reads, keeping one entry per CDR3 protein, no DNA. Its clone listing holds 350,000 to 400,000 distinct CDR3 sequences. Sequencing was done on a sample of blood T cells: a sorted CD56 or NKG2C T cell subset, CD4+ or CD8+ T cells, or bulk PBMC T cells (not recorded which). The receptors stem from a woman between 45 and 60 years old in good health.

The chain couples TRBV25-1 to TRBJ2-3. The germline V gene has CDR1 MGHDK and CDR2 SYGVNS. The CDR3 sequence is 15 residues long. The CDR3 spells CASSEPKGLGDTQYF.

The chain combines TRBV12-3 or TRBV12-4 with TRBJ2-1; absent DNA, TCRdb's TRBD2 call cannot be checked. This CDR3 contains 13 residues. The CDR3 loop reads CASSFRLAQEQFF.

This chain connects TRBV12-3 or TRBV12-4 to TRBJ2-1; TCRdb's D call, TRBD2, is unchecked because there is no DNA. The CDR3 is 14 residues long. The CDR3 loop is CATGGGESGNEQFF.

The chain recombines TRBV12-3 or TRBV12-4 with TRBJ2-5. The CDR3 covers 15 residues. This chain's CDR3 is CASSLNGALQETQYF.

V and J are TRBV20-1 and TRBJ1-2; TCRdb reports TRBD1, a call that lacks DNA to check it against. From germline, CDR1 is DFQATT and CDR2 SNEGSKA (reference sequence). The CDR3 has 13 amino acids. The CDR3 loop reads CSARDNTGYGYTF.

The chain's CDR3 is CASSLEGLAGEAQETQYF. This chain links TRBV7-8 with TRBJ2-5; as DNA is missing, the TRBD2 call by TCRdb cannot be tested. The germline V gene encodes CDR1 SGHVS and CDR2 FQNEAQ. This CDR3 spans 18 amino acids.

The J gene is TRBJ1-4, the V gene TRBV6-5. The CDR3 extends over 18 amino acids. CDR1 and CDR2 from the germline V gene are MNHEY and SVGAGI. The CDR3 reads CASSYSSRSLQTNEKLFF.

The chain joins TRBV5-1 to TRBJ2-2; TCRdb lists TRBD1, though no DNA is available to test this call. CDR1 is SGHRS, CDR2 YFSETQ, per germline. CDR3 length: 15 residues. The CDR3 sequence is CASSLAASGTGELFF. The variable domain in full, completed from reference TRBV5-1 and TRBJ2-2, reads KAGVTQTPRYLIKTRGQQVTLSCSPISGHRSVSWYQQTPGQGLQFLFEYFSETQRNKGNFPGRFSGRQFSNSRSEMNVSTLELGDSALYLCASSLAASGTGELFFGEGSRLTVL.

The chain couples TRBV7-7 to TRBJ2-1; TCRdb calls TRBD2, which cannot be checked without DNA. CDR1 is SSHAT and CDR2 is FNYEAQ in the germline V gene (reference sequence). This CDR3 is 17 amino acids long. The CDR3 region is CASSLRSSTSGYNEQFF.

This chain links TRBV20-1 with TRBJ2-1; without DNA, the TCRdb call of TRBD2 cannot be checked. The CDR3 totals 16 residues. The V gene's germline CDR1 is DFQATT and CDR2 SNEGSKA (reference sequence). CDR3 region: CSARATSGRRGNEQFF.

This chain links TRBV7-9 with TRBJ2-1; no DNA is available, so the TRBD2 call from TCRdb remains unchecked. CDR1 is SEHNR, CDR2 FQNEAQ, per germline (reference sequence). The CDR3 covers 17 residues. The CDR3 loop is CASSLYPPSGRSYEQFF.

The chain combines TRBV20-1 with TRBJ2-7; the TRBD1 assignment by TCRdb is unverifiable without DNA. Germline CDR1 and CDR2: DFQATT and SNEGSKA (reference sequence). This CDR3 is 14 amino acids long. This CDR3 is CSAIMGQLADEQYF.

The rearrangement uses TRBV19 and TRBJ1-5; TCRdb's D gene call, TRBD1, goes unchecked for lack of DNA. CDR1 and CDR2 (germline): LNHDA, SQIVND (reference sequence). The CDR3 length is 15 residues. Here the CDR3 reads CASSTGTGGNQPQHF.

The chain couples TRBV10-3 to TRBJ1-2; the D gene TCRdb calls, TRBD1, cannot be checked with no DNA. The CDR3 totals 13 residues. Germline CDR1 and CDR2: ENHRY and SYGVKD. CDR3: CAINLDRGHGYTF.

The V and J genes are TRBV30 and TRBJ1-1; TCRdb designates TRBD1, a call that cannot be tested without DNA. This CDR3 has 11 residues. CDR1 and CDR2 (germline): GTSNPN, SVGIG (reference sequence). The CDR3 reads CAWRGTGEAFF. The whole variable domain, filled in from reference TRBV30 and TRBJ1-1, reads SQTIHQWPATLVQPVGSPLSLECTVEGTSNPNLYWYRQAAGRGLQLLFYSVGIGQISSEVPQNLSASRPQDRQFILSSKKLLLSDSGFYLCAWRGTGEAFFGQGTRLTVV.

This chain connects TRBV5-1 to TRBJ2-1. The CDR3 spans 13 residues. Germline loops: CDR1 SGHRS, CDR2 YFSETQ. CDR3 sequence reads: CASGRQSYNEQFF. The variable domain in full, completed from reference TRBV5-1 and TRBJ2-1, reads KAGVTQTPRYLIKTRGQQVTLSCSPISGHRSVSWYQQTPGQGLQFLFEYFSETQRNKGNFPGRFSGRQFSNSRSEMNVSTLELGDSALYLCASGRQSYNEQFFGPGTRLTVL.

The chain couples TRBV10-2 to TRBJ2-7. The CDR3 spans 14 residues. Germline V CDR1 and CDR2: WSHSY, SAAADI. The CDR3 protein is CASARELNPYEQYF.

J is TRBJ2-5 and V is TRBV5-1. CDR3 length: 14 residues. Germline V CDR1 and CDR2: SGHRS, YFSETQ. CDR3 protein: CASESGSTKETQYF.

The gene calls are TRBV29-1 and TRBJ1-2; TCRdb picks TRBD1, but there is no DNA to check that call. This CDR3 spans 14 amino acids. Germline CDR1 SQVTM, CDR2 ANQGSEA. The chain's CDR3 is CSVVHDRPNYGYTF.

CDR3 sequence reads: CASSFLVGGTGELFF. The chain links TRBV12-3 or TRBV12-4 to TRBJ2-2; with no DNA, the TCRdb D assignment of TRBD1 cannot be verified. The CDR3 spans 15 residues.

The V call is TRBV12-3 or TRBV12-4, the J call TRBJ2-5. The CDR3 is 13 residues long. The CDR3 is CASSEDGEETQYF.

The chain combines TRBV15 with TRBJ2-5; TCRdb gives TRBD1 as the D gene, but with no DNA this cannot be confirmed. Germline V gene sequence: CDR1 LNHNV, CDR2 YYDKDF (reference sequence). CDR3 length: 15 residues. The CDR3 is CATSGSGRPQETQYF. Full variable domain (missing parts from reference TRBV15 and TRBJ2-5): DAMVIQNPRYQVTQFGKPVTLSCSQTLNHNVMYWYQQKSSQAPKLLFHYYDKDFNNEADTPDNFQSRRPNTSFCFLDIRSPGLGDTAMYLCATSGSGRPQETQYFGPGTRLLVL.

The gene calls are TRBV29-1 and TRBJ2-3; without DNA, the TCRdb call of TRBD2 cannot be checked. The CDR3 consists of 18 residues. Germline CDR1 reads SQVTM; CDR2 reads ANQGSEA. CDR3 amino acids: CSVEAPLAGGAFTDTQYF.

CDR3 residues: CASSPLGLAKNIQYF. The gene calls are TRBV12-3 or TRBV12-4 and TRBJ2-4. This CDR3 is built from 15 residues.

This CDR3 is CASSSGTGGRTGELFF. This chain joins TRBV12-3 or TRBV12-4 and TRBJ2-2; the TCRdb call, TRBD1, lacks DNA for checking. The CDR3 has 16 amino acids.

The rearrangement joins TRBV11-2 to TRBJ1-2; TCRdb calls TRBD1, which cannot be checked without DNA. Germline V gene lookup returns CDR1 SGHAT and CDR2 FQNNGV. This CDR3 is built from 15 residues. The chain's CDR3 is CASSADNRGRDGYTF. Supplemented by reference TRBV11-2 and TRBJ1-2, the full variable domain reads EAGVAQSPRYKIIEKRQSVAFWCNPISGHATLYWYQQILGQGPKLLIQFQNNGVVDDSQLPKDRFSAERLKGVDSTLKIQPAKLEDSAVYLCASSADNRGRDGYTFGSGTRLTVV.

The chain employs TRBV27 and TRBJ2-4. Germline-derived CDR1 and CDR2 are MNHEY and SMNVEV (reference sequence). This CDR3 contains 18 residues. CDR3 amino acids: CASSLSASEGVAKNIQYF.

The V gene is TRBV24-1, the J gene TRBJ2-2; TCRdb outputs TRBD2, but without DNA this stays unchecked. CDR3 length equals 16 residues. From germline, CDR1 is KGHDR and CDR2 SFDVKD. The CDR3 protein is CATSDPGTINTGELFF.

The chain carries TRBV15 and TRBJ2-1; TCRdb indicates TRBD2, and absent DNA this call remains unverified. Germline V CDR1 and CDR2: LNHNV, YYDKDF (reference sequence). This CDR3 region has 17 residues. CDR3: CATSSLAGGVDYNEQFF.

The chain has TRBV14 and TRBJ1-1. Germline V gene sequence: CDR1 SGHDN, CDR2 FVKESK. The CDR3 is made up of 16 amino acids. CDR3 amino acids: CASSQIWTAEIPRAFF.

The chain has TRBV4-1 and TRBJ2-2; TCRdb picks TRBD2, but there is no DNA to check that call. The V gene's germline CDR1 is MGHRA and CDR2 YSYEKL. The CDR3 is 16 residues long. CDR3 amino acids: CASSKASERYTGELFF.

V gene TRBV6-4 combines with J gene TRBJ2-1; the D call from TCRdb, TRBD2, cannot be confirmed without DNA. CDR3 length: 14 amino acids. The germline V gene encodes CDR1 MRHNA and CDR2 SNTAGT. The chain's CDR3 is CASSDRGDYNVQFF.